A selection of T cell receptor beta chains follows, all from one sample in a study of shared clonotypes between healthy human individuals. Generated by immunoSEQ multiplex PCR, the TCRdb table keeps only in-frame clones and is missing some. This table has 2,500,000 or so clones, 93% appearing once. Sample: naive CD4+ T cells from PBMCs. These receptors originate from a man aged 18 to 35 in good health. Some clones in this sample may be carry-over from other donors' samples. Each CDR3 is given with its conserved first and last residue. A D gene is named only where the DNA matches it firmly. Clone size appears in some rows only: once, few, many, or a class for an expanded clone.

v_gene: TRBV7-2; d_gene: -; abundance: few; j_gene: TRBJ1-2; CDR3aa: CASSLGVSRGYTF; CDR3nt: TGTGCCAGCAGCCTCGGTGTATCTCGAGGCTACACCTTC
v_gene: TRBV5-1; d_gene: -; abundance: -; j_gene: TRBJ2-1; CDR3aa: CASSLNVGSYNEQFF; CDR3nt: TGCGCCAGCAGCTTGAACGTAGGGAGCTACAATGAGCAGTTCTTC
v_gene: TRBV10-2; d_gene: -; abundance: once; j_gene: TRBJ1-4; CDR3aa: CASFSQATNEKLFF; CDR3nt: TGCGCCAGCTTTTCACAGGCCACTAATGAAAAACTGTTTTTT
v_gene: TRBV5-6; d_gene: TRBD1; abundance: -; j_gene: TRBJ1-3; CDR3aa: CASSRDRSSGNTIYF; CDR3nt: TGTGCCAGCAGCAGGGACAGGAGTTCAGGAAACACCATATATTTT
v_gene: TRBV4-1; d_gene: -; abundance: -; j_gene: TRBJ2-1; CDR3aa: CASSRAGPMGNEQFF; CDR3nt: TGCGCCAGCAGCCGCGCCGGGCCTATGGGGAATGAGCAGTTCTTC
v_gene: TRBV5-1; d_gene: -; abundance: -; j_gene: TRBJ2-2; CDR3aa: CASSSLPDMDTGELFF; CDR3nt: TGCGCCAGCAGCTCCCTACCTGACATGGACACCGGGGAGCTGTTTTTT
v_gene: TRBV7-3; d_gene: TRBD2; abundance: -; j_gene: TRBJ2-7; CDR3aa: CASSLTPLAGENEQYF; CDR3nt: TGTGCCAGCAGCTTAACACCACTAGCGGGAGAGAACGAGCAGTACTTC
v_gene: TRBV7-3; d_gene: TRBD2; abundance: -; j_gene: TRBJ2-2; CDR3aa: CASSPGGSGWGGELFF; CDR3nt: TGTGCCAGCAGCCCCGGCGGGAGCGGTTGGGGCGGGGAGCTGTTTTTT
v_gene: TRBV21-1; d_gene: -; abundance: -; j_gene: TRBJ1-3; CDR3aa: CASTQWGTTPCSGNTIYF; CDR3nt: TGTGCCAGCACCCAATGGGGGACGACCCCTTGCTCTGGAAACACCATATATTTT
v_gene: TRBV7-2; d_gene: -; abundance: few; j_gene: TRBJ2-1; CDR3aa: CASSLAFYNEQFF; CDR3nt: TGTGCCAGCAGCTTAGCATTCTACAATGAGCAGTTCTTC
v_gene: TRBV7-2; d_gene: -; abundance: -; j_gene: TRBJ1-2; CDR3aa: CASSLRRGFAGYTF; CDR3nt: TGTGCCAGCAGCTTAAGGCGGGGGTTCGCTGGCTACACCTTC
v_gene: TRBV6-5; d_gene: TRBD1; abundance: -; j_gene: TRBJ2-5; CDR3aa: CASSYSGQGKETQYF; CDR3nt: TGTGCCAGCAGTTACTCCGGACAGGGAAAAGAGACCCAGTACTTC
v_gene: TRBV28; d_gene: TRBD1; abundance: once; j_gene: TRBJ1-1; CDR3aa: CASSALSRDRTEAFF; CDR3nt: TGTGCCAGCAGCGCACTAAGCCGGGACAGAACTGAAGCTTTCTTT
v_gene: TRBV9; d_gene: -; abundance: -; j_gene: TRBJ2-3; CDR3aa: CASSVGFTSAADTQYF; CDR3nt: TGTGCCAGCAGCGTAGGATTCACCTCCGCCGCAGATACGCAGTATTTT
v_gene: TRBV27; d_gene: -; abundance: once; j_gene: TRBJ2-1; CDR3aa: CASSFSRDSLSYNEQFF; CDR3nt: TGTGCCAGCAGTTTTTCTCGGGACTCCCTCTCCTACAATGAGCAGTTCTTC
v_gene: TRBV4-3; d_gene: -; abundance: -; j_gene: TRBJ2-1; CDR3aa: CASSQEYRYNEQFF; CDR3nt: TGCGCCAGCAGCCAAGAGTACAGGTACAATGAGCAGTTCTTC
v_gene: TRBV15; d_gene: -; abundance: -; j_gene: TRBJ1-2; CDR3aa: CATSRPGQTYGYTF; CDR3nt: TGTGCCACCAGCAGACCGGGACAAACCTATGGCTACACCTTC
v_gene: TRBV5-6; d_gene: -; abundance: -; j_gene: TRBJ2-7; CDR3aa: CASSLGYAYEQYF; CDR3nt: TGTGCCAGCAGCTTGGGGTATGCCTACGAGCAGTACTTC
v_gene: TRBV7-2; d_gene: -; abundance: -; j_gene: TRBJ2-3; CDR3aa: CASSLGFWDGYTDTQYF; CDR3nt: TGTGCCAGCAGCTTAGGGTTCTGGGACGGATACACAGATACGCAGTATTTT
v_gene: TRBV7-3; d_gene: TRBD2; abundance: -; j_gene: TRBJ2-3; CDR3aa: CASSPRLAGGTDTQYF; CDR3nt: TGTGCCAGCAGCCCGAGACTAGCGGGAGGCACAGATACGCAGTATTTT
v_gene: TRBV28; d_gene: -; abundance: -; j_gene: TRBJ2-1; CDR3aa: CASSLWLTGSYNEQFF; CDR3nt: TGTGCCAGCAGTTTATGGCTCACCGGCTCCTACAATGAGCAGTTCTTC
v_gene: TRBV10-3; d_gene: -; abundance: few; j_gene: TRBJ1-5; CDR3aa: CAIAEVNQPQHF; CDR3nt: TGTGCCATCGCGGAAGTTAATCAGCCCCAGCATTTT
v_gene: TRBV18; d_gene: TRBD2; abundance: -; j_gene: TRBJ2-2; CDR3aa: CASSPLSAGEWELFF; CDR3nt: TGTGCCAGCTCACCACTTTCGGCGGGAGAGTGGGAGCTGTTTTTT
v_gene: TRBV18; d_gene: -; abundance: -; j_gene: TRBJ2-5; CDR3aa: CASSRAGEETQYF; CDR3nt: TGTGCCAGCTCCCGGGCTGGTGAAGAGACCCAGTACTTC
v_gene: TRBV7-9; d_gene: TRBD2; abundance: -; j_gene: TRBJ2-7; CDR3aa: CASSRGGREQYF; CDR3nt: TGTGCCAGCAGCCGGGGGGGACGCGAGCAGTACTTC
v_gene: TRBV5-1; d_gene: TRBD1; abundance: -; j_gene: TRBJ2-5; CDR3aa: CASSYEIRGRQETQYF; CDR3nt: TGCGCCAGCAGCTACGAAATCAGGGGGCGCCAAGAGACCCAGTACTTC
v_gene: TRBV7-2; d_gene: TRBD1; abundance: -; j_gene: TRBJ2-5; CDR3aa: CASSLVGTGEETQYF; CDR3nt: TGTGCCAGCAGCTTAGTCGGGACAGGAGAAGAGACCCAGTACTTC
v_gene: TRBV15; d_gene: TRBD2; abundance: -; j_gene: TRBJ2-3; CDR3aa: CATSRDQSGGIDTQYF; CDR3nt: TGTGCCACCAGCAGAGATCAGTCGGGAGGGATAGATACGCAGTATTTT
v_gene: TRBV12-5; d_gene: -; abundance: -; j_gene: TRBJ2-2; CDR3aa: CASRQLNTGELFF; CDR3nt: TGTGCTAGCAGGCAACTGAACACCGGGGAGCTGTTTTTT
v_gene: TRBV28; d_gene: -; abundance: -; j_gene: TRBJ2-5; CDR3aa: CASRTGQRRETQYF; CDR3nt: TGTGCCAGCAGGACGGGGCAACGACGGGAGACCCAGTACTTC
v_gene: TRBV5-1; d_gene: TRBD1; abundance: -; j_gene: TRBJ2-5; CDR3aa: CASSQGATLETQYF; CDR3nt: TGCGCCAGCAGCCAGGGGGCGACTCTGGAGACCCAGTACTTC
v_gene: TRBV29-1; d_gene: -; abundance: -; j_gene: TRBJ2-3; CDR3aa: CSVGLLTDTQYF; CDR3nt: TGCAGCGTTGGGCTACTCACAGATACGCAGTATTTT
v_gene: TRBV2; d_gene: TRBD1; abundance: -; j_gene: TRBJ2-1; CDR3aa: CASTGTGGYNEQFF; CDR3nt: TGTGCCAGCACCGGGACAGGGGGCTACAATGAGCAGTTCTTC
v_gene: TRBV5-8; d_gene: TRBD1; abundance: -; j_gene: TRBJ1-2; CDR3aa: CASSLEYGTGGGIGYTF; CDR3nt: TGTGCCAGCAGCTTGGAGTATGGGACAGGGGGTGGAATTGGCTACACCTTC
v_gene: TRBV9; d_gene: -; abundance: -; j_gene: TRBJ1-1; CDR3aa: CASSVAVNTEAFF; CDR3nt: TGTGCCAGCAGCGTAGCTGTTAACACTGAAGCTTTCTTT
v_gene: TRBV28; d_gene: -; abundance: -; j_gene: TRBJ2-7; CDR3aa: CASRTITGGHYEQYF; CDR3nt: TGTGCCAGCAGGACAATTACAGGAGGGCACTACGAGCAGTACTTC
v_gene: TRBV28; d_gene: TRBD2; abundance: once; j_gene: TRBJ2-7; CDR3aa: CASSLAGETYEQYF; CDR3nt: TGTGCCAGCAGTTTAGCGGGAGAAACCTACGAGCAGTACTTC
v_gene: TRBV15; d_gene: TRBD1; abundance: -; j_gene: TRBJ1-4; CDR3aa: CATSPSRGGAGEKLFF; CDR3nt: TGTGCCACCAGCCCTTCCAGGGGGGGGGCAGGGGAAAAACTGTTTTTT
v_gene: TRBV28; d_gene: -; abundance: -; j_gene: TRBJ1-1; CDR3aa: CASSLNRRGQAEAFF; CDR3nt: TGTGCCAGCAGTTTAAATAGACGAGGACAAGCTGAAGCTTTCTTT
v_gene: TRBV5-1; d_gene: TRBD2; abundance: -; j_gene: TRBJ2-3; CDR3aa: CASSLGAGAQADTQYF; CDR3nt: TGCGCCAGCAGCTTGGGAGCGGGAGCCCAGGCAGATACGCAGTATTTT
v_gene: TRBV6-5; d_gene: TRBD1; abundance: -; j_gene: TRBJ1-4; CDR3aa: CASAYAGTGLEKLFF; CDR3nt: TGTGCCAGCGCATACGCCGGGACAGGGCTTGAAAAACTGTTTTTT
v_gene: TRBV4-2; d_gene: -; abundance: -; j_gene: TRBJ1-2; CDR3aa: CASSQDPSDYGYTF; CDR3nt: TGTGCCAGCAGCCAAGACCCGAGTGACTATGGCTACACCTTC
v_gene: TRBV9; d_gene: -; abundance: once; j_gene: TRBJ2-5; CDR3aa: CASSVGAGVQETQYF; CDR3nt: TGTGCCAGCAGCGTAGGGGCAGGGGTCCAAGAGACCCAGTACTTC
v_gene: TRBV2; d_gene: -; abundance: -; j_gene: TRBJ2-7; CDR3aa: CASKVQEDSYEQYF; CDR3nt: TGTGCCAGCAAGGTACAGGAGGACTCCTACGAGCAGTACTTC
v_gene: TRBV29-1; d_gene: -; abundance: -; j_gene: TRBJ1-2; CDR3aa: CSVEERPASGGYTF; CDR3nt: TGCAGCGTTGAAGAAAGGCCCGCGAGTGGGGGCTACACCTTC